The clone carrying this T cell receptor beta chain has just a few counts. The target antigen is unknown. From germline, CDR1 is SNHLY and CDR2 FYNNEI. The ends lost 1 base at V and 4 bases at J; junction bases unmatched: 3. This CDR3 contains 15 residues. This specimen belongs to a study of cytomegalovirus exposure and HLA in healthy donors. With 60 Vbeta and 13 Jbeta primers, the PCR was carried out. Repertoires were generated with immunoSEQ multiplex PCR, while TCRdb's copy carries only in-frame clones and drops some. The sample contains 150,000 or so clones, approximately 82% of which appear only once. Overall study results and limits: In vitro assays verified that a few CMV-associated chains recognized CMV antigens specifically.

This receptor was identified in a man younger than 45 in good health and CMV-seropositive. The rearrangement links TRBV2 to TRBJ1-4; TRBD1 matches at 7 bases. The sequenced sample was PBMCs. The CDR3 loop is CASSEGRQGNEKLFF. CDR3 nucleotide sequence: TGTGCCAGCAGTGAAGGGCGACAGGGTAATGAAAAACTGTTTTTT.